This T cell receptor (beta chain) originates from a study of Ad26.COV2.S vaccination and SARS-CoV-2 variants. This clone was picked up a small number of times. Sequencing was performed with immunoSEQ multiplex PCR; in TCRdb, only in-frame clones are kept and a portion is missing. The table records about 370,000 clones, roughly nine tenths of them present only once. The treatment was: some 20 received Ad26.COV2.S at low or high dose, single or two shots; several received placebo; per-sample allocation not given. Samples came from day 63 after the first vaccine or placebo injection. Unmatched junction bases numbered 1, after V lost 0 bases and J lost 2 bases. Germline lookup yields CDR1 SGDLS and CDR2 YYNGEE. This CDR3 has 14 amino acids.

This sequence joins TRBV9 and TRBJ1-2; TRBD1 matches at 7 bases. Sequencing was performed on peripheral blood, taken in a trial of Ad26.COV2.S vaccine versus placebo. The sequence was collected from a person aged 18-60 years who received the Ad26.COV2.S COVID-19 vaccine or a placebo. The CDR3 reads CASSVEGQNYGYTF. In nucleotides, the CDR3 is TGTGCCAGCAGCGTAGAGGGACAGAACTATGGCTACACCTTC.